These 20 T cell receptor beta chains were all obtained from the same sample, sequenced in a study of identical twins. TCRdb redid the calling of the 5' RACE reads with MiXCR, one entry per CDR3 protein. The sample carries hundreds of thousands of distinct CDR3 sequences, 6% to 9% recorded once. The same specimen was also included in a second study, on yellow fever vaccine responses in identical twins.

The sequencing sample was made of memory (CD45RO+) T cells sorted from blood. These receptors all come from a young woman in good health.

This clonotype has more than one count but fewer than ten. The CDR3 region is CASSGLQGSDTQYF. As DNA, the CDR3 is TGTGCCAGCAGTGGTTTACAGGGCTCAGATACGCAGTATTTT. The rearrangement joins TRBV12-3 or TRBV12-4 to TRBJ2-3; possible D gene TRBD1, 6 bases. V lost 5 bases and J lost 4, with 13 bases in between. The length of the CDR3 is 14 residues.

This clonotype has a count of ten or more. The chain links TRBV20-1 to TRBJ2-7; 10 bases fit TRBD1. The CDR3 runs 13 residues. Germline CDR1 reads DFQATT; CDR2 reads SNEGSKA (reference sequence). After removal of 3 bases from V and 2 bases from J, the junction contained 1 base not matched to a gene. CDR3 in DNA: TGCAGTGCTAGGACAGGGGGCACCTACGAGCAGTACTTC. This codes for CSARTGGTYEQYF.

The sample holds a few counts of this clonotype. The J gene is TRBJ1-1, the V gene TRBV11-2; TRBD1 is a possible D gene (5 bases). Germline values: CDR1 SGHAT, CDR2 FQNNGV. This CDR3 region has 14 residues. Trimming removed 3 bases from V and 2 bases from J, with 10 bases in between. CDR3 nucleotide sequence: TGTGCCAGCAGCTTGGGGACCTACAACACTGAAGCTTTCTTT. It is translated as CASSLGTYNTEAFF. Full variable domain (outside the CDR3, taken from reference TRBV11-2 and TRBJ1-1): EAGVAQSPRYKIIEKRQSVAFWCNPISGHATLYWYQQILGQGPKLLIQFQNNGVVDDSQLPKDRFSAERLKGVDSTLKIQPAKLEDSAVYLCASSLGTYNTEAFFGQGTRLTVV.

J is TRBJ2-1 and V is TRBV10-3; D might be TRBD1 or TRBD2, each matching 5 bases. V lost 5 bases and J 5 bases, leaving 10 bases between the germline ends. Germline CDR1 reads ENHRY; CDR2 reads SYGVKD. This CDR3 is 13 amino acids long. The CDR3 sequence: CAISSMGDNEQFF. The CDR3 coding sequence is TGTGCCATCAGTTCGATGGGGGACAATGAGCAGTTCTTC.

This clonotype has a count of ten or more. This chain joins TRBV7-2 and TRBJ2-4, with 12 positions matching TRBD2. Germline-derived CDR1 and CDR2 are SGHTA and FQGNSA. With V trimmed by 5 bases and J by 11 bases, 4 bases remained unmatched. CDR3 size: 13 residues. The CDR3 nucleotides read TGTGCCAGCAGCCTCGGGACTAGCGGGTTTCAGTACTTC. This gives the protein CASSLGTSGFQYF.

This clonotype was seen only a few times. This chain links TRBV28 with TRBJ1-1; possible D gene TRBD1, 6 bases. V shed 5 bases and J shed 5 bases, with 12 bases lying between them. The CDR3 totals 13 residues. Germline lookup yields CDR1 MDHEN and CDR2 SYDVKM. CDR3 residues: CASSSQGRTEAFF. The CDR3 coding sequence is TGTGCCAGCAGTAGCCAGGGGAGAACTGAAGCTTTCTTT.

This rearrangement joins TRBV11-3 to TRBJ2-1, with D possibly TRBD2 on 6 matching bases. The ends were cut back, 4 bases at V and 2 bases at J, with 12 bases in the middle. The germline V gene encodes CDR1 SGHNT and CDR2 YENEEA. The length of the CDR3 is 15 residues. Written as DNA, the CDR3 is TGTGCCAGCAGCTGGGCGGGACCCCCCTACAATGAGCAGTTCTTC. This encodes CASSWAGPPYNEQFF.

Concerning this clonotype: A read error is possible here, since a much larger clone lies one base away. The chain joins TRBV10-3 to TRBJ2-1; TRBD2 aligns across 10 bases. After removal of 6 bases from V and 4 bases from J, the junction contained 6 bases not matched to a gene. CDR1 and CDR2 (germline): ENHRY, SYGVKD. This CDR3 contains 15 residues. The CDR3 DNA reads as TGTGCCATCAGCAGTCCTAGCGGGGGATACAATGAGCAGTTCTTC. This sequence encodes CAISSPSGGYNEQFF.

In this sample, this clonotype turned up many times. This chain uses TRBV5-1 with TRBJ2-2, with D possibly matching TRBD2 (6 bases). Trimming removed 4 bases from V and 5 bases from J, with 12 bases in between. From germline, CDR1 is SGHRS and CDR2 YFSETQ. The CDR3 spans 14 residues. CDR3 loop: CASSGSGGTGELFF. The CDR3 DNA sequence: TGCGCCAGCAGCGGATCCGGGGGTACCGGGGAGCTGTTTTTT.

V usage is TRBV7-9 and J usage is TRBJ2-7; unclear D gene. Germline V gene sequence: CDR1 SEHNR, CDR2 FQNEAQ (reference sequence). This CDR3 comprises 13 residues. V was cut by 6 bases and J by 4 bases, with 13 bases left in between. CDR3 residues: CASSKREDYEQYF. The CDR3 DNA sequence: TGTGCCAGCAGTAAGCGAGAAGATTACGAGCAGTACTTC.

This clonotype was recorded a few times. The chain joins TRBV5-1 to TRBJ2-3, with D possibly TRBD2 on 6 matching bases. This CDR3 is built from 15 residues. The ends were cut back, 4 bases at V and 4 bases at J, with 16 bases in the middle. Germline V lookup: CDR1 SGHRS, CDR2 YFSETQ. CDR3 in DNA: TGCGCCAGCAGCCGCGCGGGGCTAGAGGCAGATACGCAGTATTTT. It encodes CASSRAGLEADTQYF.

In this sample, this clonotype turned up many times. This chain's CDR3 is CASRLDYTGELFF. CDR3 nucleotide sequence: TGTGCCAGCAGACTGGACTACACCGGGGAGCTGTTTTTT. The V gene is TRBV2, the J gene TRBJ2-2; TRBD2 is a possible D gene (5 bases). With 6 bases removed from V and 3 bases from J, the gap between germline ends came to 8 bases. Germline V gene sequence: CDR1 SNHLY, CDR2 FYNNEI. This CDR3 has 13 residues.

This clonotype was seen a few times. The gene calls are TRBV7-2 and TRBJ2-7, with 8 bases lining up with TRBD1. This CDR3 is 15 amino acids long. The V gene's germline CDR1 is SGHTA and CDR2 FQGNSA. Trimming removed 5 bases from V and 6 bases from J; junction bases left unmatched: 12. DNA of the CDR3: TGTGCCAGCAGCCGCAGTCGGACAGGGAAGACCGAGCAGTACTTC. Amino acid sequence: CASSRSRTGKTEQYF.

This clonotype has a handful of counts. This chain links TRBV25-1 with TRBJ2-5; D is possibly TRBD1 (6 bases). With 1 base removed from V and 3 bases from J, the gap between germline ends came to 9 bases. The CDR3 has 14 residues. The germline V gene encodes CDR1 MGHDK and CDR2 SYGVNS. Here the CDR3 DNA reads TGTGCCAGCAGTGAATTAAACAGGGAAGAGACCCAGTACTTC. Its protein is CASSELNREETQYF.

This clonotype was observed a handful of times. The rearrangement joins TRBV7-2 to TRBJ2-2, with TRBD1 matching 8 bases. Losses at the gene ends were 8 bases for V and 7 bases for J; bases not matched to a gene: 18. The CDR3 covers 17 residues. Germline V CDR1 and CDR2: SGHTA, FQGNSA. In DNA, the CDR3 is TGTGCCAGCGACCTATTAGACAGGGGAAACGAAGGCGGGGAGCTGTTTTTT. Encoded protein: CASDLLDRGNEGGELFF.

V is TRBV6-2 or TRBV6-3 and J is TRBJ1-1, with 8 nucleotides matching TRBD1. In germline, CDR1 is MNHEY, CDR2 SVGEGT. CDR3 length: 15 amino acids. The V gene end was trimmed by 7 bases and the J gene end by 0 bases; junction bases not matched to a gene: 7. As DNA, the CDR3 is TGTGCCAGCAACGGACAGGGATTAATGAACACTGAAGCTTTCTTT. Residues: CASNGQGLMNTEAFF.

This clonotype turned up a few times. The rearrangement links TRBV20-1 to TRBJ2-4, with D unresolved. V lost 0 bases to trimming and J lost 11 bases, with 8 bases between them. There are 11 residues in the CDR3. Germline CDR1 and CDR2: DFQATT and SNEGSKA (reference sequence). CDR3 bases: TGCAGTGCTAGAGATCCCCCCTTTCAGTACTTC. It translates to CSARDPPFQYF.

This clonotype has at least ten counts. CDR3 sequence: CSARAPGVQETQYF. In DNA form, the CDR3 reads TGCAGTGCTAGGGCCCCCGGGGTTCAAGAGACCCAGTACTTC. The V call is TRBV20-1, the J call TRBJ2-5; a possible D gene is TRBD2 (5 bases). The CDR3 runs to 14 residues. V was cut by 3 bases and J by 2 bases, with 13 bases left in between. CDR1 and CDR2 from the germline V gene are DFQATT and SNEGSKA (reference sequence).

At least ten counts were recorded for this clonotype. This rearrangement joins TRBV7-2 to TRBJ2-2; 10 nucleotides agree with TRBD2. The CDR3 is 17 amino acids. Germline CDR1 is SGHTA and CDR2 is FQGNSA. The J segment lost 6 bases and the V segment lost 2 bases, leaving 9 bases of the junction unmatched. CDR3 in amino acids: CASSLRGASGGSGELFF. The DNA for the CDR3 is TGTGCCAGCAGCTTACGTGGGGCTAGCGGGGGTTCCGGGGAGCTGTTTTTT.

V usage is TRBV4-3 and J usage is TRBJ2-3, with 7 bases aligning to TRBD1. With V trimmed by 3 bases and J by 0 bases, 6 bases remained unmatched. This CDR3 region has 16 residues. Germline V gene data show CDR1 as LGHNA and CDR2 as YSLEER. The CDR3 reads CASSHGDRSSTDTQYF. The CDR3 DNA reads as TGCGCCAGCAGCCATGGGGACAGATCTAGCACAGATACGCAGTATTTT.